This T cell receptor (beta chain) was found in a study of cytomegalovirus exposure and HLA in healthy donors. Germline V gives CDR1 SGHRS, CDR2 YFSETQ. This CDR3 has 16 residues. Trimming took off 3 bases at V and 0 bases at J, with 13 bases between the two ends. TCRdb's copy holds only in-frame clones and misses some; the assay was immunoSEQ multiplex PCR. The sample shows 200,000 to 250,000 clones, around nine tenths of them seen only once. A note on this clone: Its specificity is unknown.

The study's findings and limits: The CMV antigen specificity of a few CMV-associated chains was confirmed through in vitro analysis. There were 150 to 200 TCR beta chains listed as cytomegalovirus-associated. Within the approximately 130 validation repertoires, first-cohort TCR clusters tended to co-occur, according to a later analysis.

The J gene is TRBJ1-3, the V gene TRBV5-1; D is perhaps TRBD1 (6 bases). This sequence was found in a man aged 18 to 35 in good health and CMV-seronegative. The sequencing input was PBMCs. The CDR3 spells CASSSGTPASGNTIYF. The DNA for the CDR3 is TGCGCCAGCAGCTCCGGGACACCAGCCTCTGGAAACACCATATATTTT.